The present T cell receptor (beta chain) was sequenced within a study of blood T cell repertoires in COVID-19. As for the study in general: The United States, Italy and Spain provided the acute and convalescent COVID-19 samples. PBMCs, B-cell-depleted T cells, or T cells were the source of the cDNA or gDNA that made up the material.

Source study methods: Reference gene primers were amplified, and this amplification served to estimate nucleated cell counts. Produced via immunoSEQ multiplex PCR; TCRdb's table is partial and in-frame only. The DNA was the basis for D and trimming; V, J and clone size are from that table. The sample yields roughly 95,000 clones, 80% to 85% seen once. The sequencing input was peripheral blood. The sequence came from a man aged 55-75 years with acute or convalescent COVID-19.

CDR3 sequence: CATKVPLSSYNEQFF. The CDR3 DNA sequence: TGTGCCACCAAAGTCCCCCTGAGCTCCTACAATGAGCAGTTCTTC. The rearrangement uses TRBV15 and TRBJ2-1; D unclear. The CDR3 covers 15 residues. Germline CDR1 and CDR2: LNHNV and YYDKDF (reference sequence). The V end lost 7 bases, the J end lost 0 bases, and 13 bases lay between the germline ends. Full variable domain (remainder filled in from reference TRBV15 and TRBJ2-1): DAMVIQNPRYQVTQFGKPVTLSCSQTLNHNVMYWYQQKSSQAPKLLFHYYDKDFNNEADTPDNFQSRRPNTSFCFLDIRSPGLGDTAMYLCATKVPLSSYNEQFFGPGTRLTVL.